These 2 T cell receptor beta chains were all obtained from the same sample, sequenced in a study of blood T cells in healthy people across ages. A second PCR, run for 7 to 11 cycles, used a sample-barcoded 5' primer plus a J-beta primer mix. A single record per CDR3 protein comes from TCRdb applying MiXCR to the 5' RACE reads. The sample includes some 710,000 distinct CDR3 sequences, approximately 21% of them seen just once. Sequenced input: blood. The receptors shown here come from a man between 65 and 79 years old in good health.

This clonotype has only a few counts. The chain carries TRBV28 and TRBJ2-7; D not certain. This CDR3 region has 14 residues. Trimming shortened V by 6 bases and J by 0 bases, and 12 bases separated the two germline ends. The germline V gene has CDR1 MDHEN and CDR2 SYDVKM. DNA of the CDR3: TGTGCCAGCAGGGGTAACTGGGACTCCTACGAGCAGTACTTC. Its protein product is CASRGNWDSYEQYF.

Only a few counts were recorded for this clonotype. The rearrangement joins TRBV5-5 to TRBJ1-5; 8 nucleotides match TRBD1. V was clipped by 4 bases and J by 7 bases; unmatched bases: 7. The CDR3 loop spans 14 amino acids. CDR1 is SGHKS and CDR2 is YYEKEE in the germline V gene (reference sequence). In DNA, the CDR3 is TGTGCCAGCAGCGCTGACAGGGGAAGGCAGCCCCAGCATTTT. This sequence encodes CASSADRGRQPQHF.